The 10 T cell receptor beta chains in this list originate from one sample, sequenced in a study of shared clonotypes between healthy human individuals. Naive CD8 populations comprised CD45RO-negative cells positively selected for CCR7, excluding terminally differentiated effector memory CD45RA+ cells. This table comes from immunoSEQ multiplex PCR, and its TCRdb copy is limited to in-frame clones, with some not included. The sample shows a few hundred thousand clones, less than 97% of them seen only once. Material: naive CD8+ T cells sorted from blood. All receptors derive from a woman aged 30 to 39 in good health.

CDR3 sequence (DNA): TGTGCCATCAGTGAGTCGGCAGGGCCAGATACGCAGTATTTT. Translating it yields CAISESAGPDTQYF. This sequence joins TRBV10-3 and TRBJ2-3, with TRBD1 as a possible D gene (5 bases). This CDR3 comprises 14 residues. CDR1 is ENHRY and CDR2 is SYGVKD in the germline V gene. The V end was cut by 0 bases, the J end by 4 bases, with 8 bases between.

The V and J genes are TRBV28 and TRBJ1-4; 8 bases match TRBD1. CDR1 is MDHEN and CDR2 is SYDVKM in the germline V gene. The CDR3 runs 14 residues. Trimming removed 7 bases from V and 4 bases from J; junction bases left unmatched: 5. DNA for the CDR3: TGTGCCAGCACCCTACAGGGGGATAATGAAAAACTGTTTTTT. Amino acid sequence: CASTLQGDNEKLFF.

The rearrangement uses TRBV6-1 and TRBJ1-5, with 8 positions matching TRBD1. The germline V gene has CDR1 MNHNS and CDR2 SASEGT. J lost 5 bases, V lost 5 bases, and 8 bases had no gene match. CDR3 size: 15 residues. In DNA form, the CDR3 reads TGTGCCAGCAGTATATTGACAGGGGCCCATCAGCCCCAGCATTTT. Its protein is CASSILTGAHQPQHF.

The chain is built from TRBV13 and TRBJ2-7; D is uncertain. Germline V CDR1 and CDR2: PRHDT, FYEKMQ (reference sequence). This CDR3 is built from 13 residues. The ends were cut back, 3 bases at V and 4 bases at J, with 10 bases in the middle. CDR3 sequence reads: CASSFFNSYEQYF. CDR3 in DNA: TGTGCCAGCAGCTTTTTCAACTCATACGAGCAGTACTTC.

V gene TRBV18 combines with J gene TRBJ2-1; 7 nucleotides line up with TRBD2. The germline V gene has CDR1 KGHSH and CDR2 LQKENI. V lost 3 bases and J lost 0; bases outside the gene matches: 5. This CDR3 contains 16 residues. CDR3 bases: TGTGCCAGCTCACCCCTAGCGGAGAGCTCCTACAATGAGCAGTTCTTC. Protein product: CASSPLAESSYNEQFF.

J is TRBJ2-3 and V is TRBV27; TRBD2 might be the D (6 bases). CDR3 length: 17 residues. The V end lost 0 bases, the J end lost 3 bases, and 16 bases lay between the germline ends. Germline lookup yields CDR1 MNHEY and CDR2 SMNVEV (reference sequence). CDR3 in amino acids: CASSLSVAESRTDTQYF. The DNA of the CDR3 is TGTGCCAGCAGTTTATCGGTAGCGGAATCGAGAACAGATACGCAGTATTTT.

Here the CDR3 reads CASSKGQKGITDSYEQYF. The CDR3 region has the DNA TGTGCCAGCAGTAAGGGACAGAAGGGGATAACTGATTCCTACGAGCAGTACTTC. This rearrangement joins TRBV25-1 to TRBJ2-7, with 7 positions matching TRBD1. The CDR3 extends over 18 amino acids. Trimming at V came to 5 bases and at J to 1 base, leaving 17 bases not matched to a gene. Germline loops: CDR1 MGHDK, CDR2 SYGVNS.

A word on this clone: Different DNA sequences within this sample yield the same CDR3. The genes are TRBV7-9 and TRBJ2-2; TRBD2 is a possible D gene (5 bases). The CDR3 totals 14 residues. Germline assignment: CDR1 SEHNR and CDR2 FQNEAQ (reference sequence). Trimming took 1 base from V and 5 from J, leaving 8 bases between them. The CDR3: CASSLVGGTGELFF. CDR3 DNA: TGTGCCAGCAGCTTAGTAGGCGGGACCGGGGAGCTGTTTTTT.

This clone has a single count. V usage is TRBV9 and J usage is TRBJ1-5; unclear D gene. V lost 0 bases, J lost 7 bases, and 11 bases lay in between. CDR1 is SGDLS, CDR2 YYNGEE, per germline. This CDR3 spans 14 amino acids. CDR3 amino acids: CASSVGEGGQPQHF. In DNA form, the CDR3 reads TGTGCCAGCAGCGTAGGAGAGGGTGGCCAGCCCCAGCATTTT.

The chain links TRBV5-1 to TRBJ2-7, with TRBD1 identical over 7 bases. After removal of 5 bases from V and 5 bases from J, the junction contained 7 bases not matched to a gene. Germline V CDR1 and CDR2: SGHRS, YFSETQ. The CDR3 runs to 13 residues. The CDR3 sequence is CASSTGDFDEQYF. As DNA, the CDR3 is TGCGCCAGCAGTACAGGGGATTTTGACGAGCAGTACTTC.